The clone carrying this T cell receptor beta chain appeared a few times. Its antigen is unknown. TCRdb fed the reads into MiXCR, producing one record per CDR3 protein. The table shows 150,000 to 200,000 distinct CDR3 sequences, with roughly 14% occurring only once. The data originate from a study of T cell repertoires in cytomegalovirus infection. Turning to the study itself: Signatures in public TCR beta sequences pointed to both CMV infection and matching HLA type. Study-wide results and caveats: CMV-specific TCR beta clonotypes restricted by HLA-C were the ones dominating the ex vivo response. Carriage of CMV together with the relevant HLA was identifiable through cumulative public TCR beta family frequency.

The ends were cut back, 2 bases at V and 5 bases at J, with 13 bases in the middle. This CDR3 has 14 amino acids. The germline V gene encodes CDR1 SGHRS and CDR2 YFSETQ. The chain joins TRBV5-1 to TRBJ1-1; maybe TRBD1 (5 bases). The receptor comes from a human donor in good health (CMV status not recorded). Some clones in this sample may be carry-over from other donors' samples. Sequenced sample: PBMCs. In DNA form, the CDR3 reads TGCGCCAGCAGCTTCGGGGCCCCGGGGACTGAAGCTTTCTTT. It encodes CASSFGAPGTEAFF.